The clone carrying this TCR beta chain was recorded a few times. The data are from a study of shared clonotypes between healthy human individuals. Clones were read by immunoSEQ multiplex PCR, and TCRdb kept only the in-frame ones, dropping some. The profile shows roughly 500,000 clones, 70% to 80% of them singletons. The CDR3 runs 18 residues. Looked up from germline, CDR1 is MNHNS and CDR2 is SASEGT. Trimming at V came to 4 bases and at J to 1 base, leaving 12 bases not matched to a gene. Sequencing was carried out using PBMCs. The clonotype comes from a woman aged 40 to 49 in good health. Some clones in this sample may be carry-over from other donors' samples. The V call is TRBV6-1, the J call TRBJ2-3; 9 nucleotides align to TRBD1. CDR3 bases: TGTGCCAGCAGTGTTTCACAGGGGGCGAATCTTGGCACAGATACGCAGTATTTT. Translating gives CASSVSQGANLGTDTQYF.